This TCR beta chain was profiled in a study of blood T cell repertoires in COVID-19. Study-wide background: Some COVID-19 samples were acute and others convalescent; all came from the United States, Italy and Spain.

The CDR3 sequence is 16 residues long. V shed 2 bases and J 2 bases; nucleotides not matched to a gene: 8. Per the germline V gene, CDR1 is SGHRS and CDR2 is YFSETQ. In the original processing: Estimation of nucleated cell counts relied on the amplification of reference gene primers. Measured with immunoSEQ multiplex PCR; TCRdb has only the in-frame clones, and not every one. The V and J calls and clone size are taken from that table; D and trimming were inferred from the DNA. This table holds some 350,000 clones, 80% to 90% found once. Residents of 24 US areas, aged about 18 to 100 years, made up the participants.

The sequence derives from a man aged 18-30 years who had recovered from COVID-19. The sequencing sample was made of PBMCs or T cells enriched from blood (not recorded which). The rearrangement uses TRBV5-1 and TRBJ2-7, with 9 bases aligning to TRBD1. CDR3 coding DNA: TGCGCCAGCAGCTTTAATCCGGGACAGGGACCCTACGAGCAGTACTTC. Its protein product is CASSFNPGQGPYEQYF. The entire variable domain, with the rest obtained from reference TRBV5-1 and TRBJ2-7, is as follows: KAGVTQTPRYLIKTRGQQVTLSCSPISGHRSVSWYQQTPGQGLQFLFEYFSETQRNKGNFPGRFSGRQFSNSRSEMNVSTLELGDSALYLCASSFNPGQGPYEQYFGPGTRLTVT.